This entry is about one TCR beta chain. Trimming pared 0 bases from V and 6 bases from J, leaving 12 bases between. In germline, CDR1 is LGHNA, CDR2 YSLEER. The CDR3 spans 15 residues. This entry belongs to a study of blood T cell repertoires in COVID-19. Study at large: Sources were T cells, B-cell-depleted T cells, or PBMCs; the material itself was cDNA or gDNA.

Sequenced by immunoSEQ multiplex PCR; TCRdb stores in-frame clones only, minus some. The data show about 48,000 clones, with roughly 82% seen just once and 7% to 7.5% held by the top ten. The chain employs TRBV4-3 and TRBJ1-5; maybe TRBD1 (6 bases). The sequence was collected from a man in his forties with acute or convalescent COVID-19. The source material was peripheral blood. The CDR3 region is CASSQDVRGGQPQHF. CDR3 nucleotide sequence: TGCGCCAGCAGCCAAGATGTCAGGGGCGGTCAGCCCCAGCATTTT.